These 18 T cell receptor beta chains were sequenced from one sample in a study of T-cell reconstitution after alpha-beta-depleted transplantation in children. A library of TCRbeta sequences, prepared with unique molecular identifiers, was generated. TCRdb called the PCR reads again in MiXCR, with one record for every CDR3 protein. This sample has under 150,000 distinct CDR3 sequences, with approximately 8.7% found just once. Here the sequenced sample was PBMCs, mostly from graft donor cells, taken 180 days after TCRalphabeta/CD19-depleted stem cell transplant. These receptors were collected from a girl under two years old who had a stem cell transplant for combined immunodeficiency, so the T cells may come from the graft donor.

The chain couples TRBV7-9 to TRBJ1-2, with D maybe TRBD1 (5 bases). CDR3 length: 15 residues. Germline V lookup: CDR1 SEHNR, CDR2 FQNEAQ (reference sequence). V lost 4 bases and J 2 bases, leaving 14 bases between the germline ends. DNA for the CDR3: TGTGCCAGCAGCTCTTCAGGGAGTACGAACTATGGCTACACCTTC. Translated: CASSSSGSTNYGYTF.

The V and J genes are TRBV28 and TRBJ2-7; D is possibly TRBD1 or TRBD2 (5 bases each). With 9 bases removed from V and 0 bases from J, the gap between germline ends came to 15 bases. The CDR3 contains 14 residues. CDR1 is MDHEN, CDR2 SYDVKM, per germline. CDR3 in DNA: TGTGCCAGTTCCGGGACCGAGAGCTCCTACGAGCAGTACTTC. Translating it yields CASSGTESSYEQYF.

V and J are TRBV7-9 and TRBJ1-4; 10 bases agree with TRBD1. The CDR3 spans 14 residues. In germline, CDR1 is SEHNR, CDR2 FQNEAQ (reference sequence). The V gene end was trimmed by 5 bases and the J gene end by 8 bases; junction bases not matched to a gene: 5. The CDR3 loop reads CASSMDRGDEKLFF. CDR3 DNA: TGTGCCAGCAGCATGGACAGGGGGGACGAAAAACTGTTTTTT.

The V and J genes are TRBV9 and TRBJ1-2, with D unresolved. Germline V lookup: CDR1 SGDLS, CDR2 YYNGEE. Trimming pared 0 bases from V and 0 bases from J, leaving 6 bases between. The CDR3 spans 14 residues. The CDR3, as DNA: TGTGCCAGCAGCGTAGATGGAGCTAACTATGGCTACACCTTC. This codes for CASSVDGANYGYTF.

In this sample, this clonotype turned up a few times. This chain connects TRBV7-8 to TRBJ2-1; no clear D. Trimming pared 2 bases from V and 5 bases from J, leaving 10 bases between. This CDR3 contains 14 residues. Germline V gene sequence: CDR1 SGHVS, CDR2 FQNEAQ. The CDR3 nucleotides read TGTGCCAGCAGCTTAAGGACCTATCACAATGAGCAGTTCTTC. Encoded protein: CASSLRTYHNEQFF. Full variable domain (outside the CDR3, taken from reference TRBV7-8 and TRBJ2-1): GAGVSQSPRYKVAKRGQDVALRCDPISGHVSLFWYQQALGQGPEFLTYFQNEAQLDKSGLPSDRFFAERPEGSVSTLKIQRTQQEDSAVYLCASSLRTYHNEQFFGPGTRLTVL.

This clonotype showed up many times. This chain connects TRBV6-2 or TRBV6-3 to TRBJ2-1; D may be TRBD1 (7 bases). Germline V gene sequence: CDR1 MNHEY, CDR2 SVGEGT. Trimming shortened V by 6 bases and J by 2 bases, and 11 bases separated the two germline ends. This CDR3 has 14 residues. For the CDR3, the DNA is TGTGCCAGCAGCCCAGGGGGGACCTACAATGAGCAGTTCTTC. Translating gives CASSPGGTYNEQFF.

The chain joins TRBV29-1 to TRBJ2-5; 9 nucleotides match TRBD2. CDR1 is SQVTM and CDR2 is ANQGSEA in the germline V gene. The junction had 5 bases not matched to a gene; V was cut back by 4 bases and J by 5 bases. The CDR3 is 13 amino acids. The DNA for the CDR3 is TGCAGCGTTGTGTGGGGACTAGCTGAGACCCAGTACTTC. Its protein product is CSVVWGLAETQYF.

There are many counts of this clonotype. The V and J genes are TRBV7-2 and TRBJ2-2, with 10 bases aligning to TRBD1. Germline values: CDR1 SGHTA, CDR2 FQGNSA. After removal of 0 bases from V and 4 bases from J, the junction contained 5 bases not matched to a gene. CDR3 length: 17 residues. The chain's CDR3 is CASSLASGTGVTGELFF. CDR3 coding DNA: TGTGCCAGCAGCTTAGCTAGCGGGACAGGGGTCACCGGGGAGCTGTTTTTT.

The DNA for the CDR3 is TGTGCCAGCAGCTTCGAAAGAGGAGGCTACACCTTC. Translated: CASSFERGGYTF. The chain uses TRBV5-4 and TRBJ1-2; D gene uncertain. V gave up 2 bases and J gave up 8 bases, with 10 bases separating them. CDR3 size: 12 residues. Germline values: CDR1 SGHNT, CDR2 YYREEE (reference sequence). Complete variable domain (other parts from reference TRBV5-4 and TRBJ1-2): ETGVTQSPTHLIKTRGQQVTLRCSSQSGHNTVSWYQQALGQGPQFIFQYYREEENGRGNFPPRFSGLQFPNYSSELNVNALELDDSALYLCASSFERGGYTFGSGTRLTVV.

The rearrangement joins TRBV6-5 to TRBJ1-3, with D tentatively TRBD1 (5 bases). V was clipped by 7 bases and J by 0 bases, with 19 bases between them. The CDR3 runs 17 residues. The germline CDR1 and CDR2 sequences are MNHEY and SVGAGI. The CDR3 protein is CASTFRTWFFSGNTIYF. The CDR3 DNA follows: TGTGCCAGCACTTTCCGGACATGGTTCTTCTCTGGAAACACCATATATTTT.

This clonotype was observed at least ten times. J is TRBJ2-5 and V is TRBV28; D is undetermined. The CDR3 is made up of 14 amino acids. The germline V gene has CDR1 MDHEN and CDR2 SYDVKM. V was shortened by 2 bases and J by 5 bases, with 12 bases between the two germline ends. CDR3 sequence (DNA): TGTGCCAGCAGTTTACCGCTGGCCCAGGAGACCCAGTACTTC. This translates into CASSLPLAQETQYF.

The chain couples TRBV28 to TRBJ2-6, with no clear D. The germline V and J ends were trimmed by 6 bases and 0 bases, with 15 bases remaining between them. The CDR3 runs to 17 residues. CDR1 MDHEN and CDR2 SYDVKM come from the germline V gene. CDR3 sequence reads: CASSTKRWDSGANVLTF. The DNA of the CDR3 is TGTGCCAGCAGCACAAAGCGTTGGGACTCTGGGGCCAACGTCCTGACTTTC.

The chain links TRBV29-1 to TRBJ2-6; D uncertain. Germline values: CDR1 SQVTM, CDR2 ANQGSEA. The CDR3 consists of 13 residues. Trimming removed 0 bases from V and 1 base from J, with 1 base in between. This CDR3 reads CSVEESGANVLTF. CDR3 nucleotide sequence: TGCAGCGTTGAAGAGTCTGGGGCCAACGTCCTGACTTTC.

The table lists this clonotype with a few counts. This rearrangement joins TRBV12-3 or TRBV12-4 to TRBJ2-7; D call uncertain. This CDR3 is built from 14 residues. V lost 3 bases and J lost 1, with 10 bases in between. The CDR3 region has the DNA TGTGCCAGCAGTTTTGGCGGAAGGTCCTACGAGCAGTACTTC. As protein: CASSFGGRSYEQYF.

A few counts support this clonotype. This chain uses TRBV6-5 with TRBJ2-1; D unresolved. This CDR3 contains 14 residues. The germline CDR1 and CDR2 sequences are MNHEY and SVGAGI. The ends were cut back, 0 bases at V and 4 bases at J, with 7 bases in the middle. CDR3 sequence reads: CASSYSTDYNEQFF. Here the CDR3 DNA reads TGTGCCAGCAGTTACTCGACGGATTACAATGAGCAGTTCTTC.

This clonotype has more than one count but fewer than ten. The rearrangement uses TRBV20-1 and TRBJ1-6; no firm D call. Germline-derived CDR1 and CDR2 are DFQATT and SNEGSKA (reference sequence). Deletions cut 3 bases from V and 0 bases from J, with 12 bases between. The CDR3 runs to 16 residues. The CDR3 protein is CSASYQSSSYNSPLHF. The DNA of the CDR3 is TGCAGTGCTAGTTACCAGTCTAGCTCCTATAATTCACCCCTCCACTTT.

The chain uses TRBV5-1 and TRBJ2-1; TRBD2 is a possible D gene (5 bases). V dropped 0 bases and J dropped 1 base, with 11 bases sitting between them. This CDR3 is 16 amino acids long. CDR1 is SGHRS, CDR2 YFSETQ, per germline. The CDR3 nucleotides are TGCGCCAGCAGCTTGGATCTAGCTACGTCCTACAATGAGCAGTTCTTC. It codes for CASSLDLATSYNEQFF.

V is TRBV5-1 and J is TRBJ2-5, with 7 bases lining up with TRBD1. With 6 bases clipped from V and 1 base from J, the junction kept 9 bases outside the gene matches. Germline V gives CDR1 SGHRS, CDR2 YFSETQ. The length of the CDR3 is 15 residues. Here the CDR3 DNA reads TGCGCCAGCACCACGATACAGGGGATCCAAGAGACCCAGTACTTC. Translating it yields CASTTIQGIQETQYF.